This T cell receptor (beta chain) originates from a study of blood T cells in healthy people across ages. Findings of the study overall: TCR beta diversity, measured per million T cells, fell in a roughly linear way with age.

As to this clonotype: No antigen is known for it.

Germline lookup yields CDR1 KGHDR and CDR2 SFDVKD. The CDR3 loop spans 14 amino acids. V dropped 3 bases and J dropped 7; count of bases not matched to a gene: 4. It was with a sample-barcoded 5' primer and a J-beta primer mix that a second PCR of roughly 7 to 12 cycles was run. Each cDNA molecule carried a tag from a template-switch adaptor that contained 12 random nucleotides. TCRdb fed the 5' RACE reads into MiXCR, producing one record per CDR3 protein. The data show more than 500,000 distinct CDR3 sequences, with around 27% seen just once and over 3.5% held by the top ten. This sample was shared with a second study, whose subject was T cells of mothers and their children. Turning to that study: Related mother-child pairs showed slightly higher but non-significant overlap than unrelated pairs.

The chain couples TRBV24-1 to TRBJ2-1, with 8 positions matching TRBD1. The clonotype originates from a boy between 2 and 15 years old in good health. The sequenced sample consisted of blood. The chain's CDR3 is CATSDATGENEQFF. In DNA, the CDR3 is TGTGCCACCAGTGATGCGACAGGGGAGAATGAGCAGTTCTTC.